This TCR beta chain was observed in a study of blood T cells in healthy people across ages. For the second PCR, which ran for about 7 to 11 cycles, a sample-barcoded 5' primer and a J-beta primer mix were used. A template-switch adaptor containing 12 random nucleotides labeled each cDNA molecule. TCRdb itself ran the 5' RACE reads through MiXCR, one entry per CDR3 protein. The sample has over a million distinct CDR3 sequences; roughly 59% are singletons. Each sample provided at least 5.5 micrograms of extracted total RNA. CDR1 is LNHDA and CDR2 is SQIVND in the germline V gene (reference sequence). The CDR3 covers 12 residues. V was cut by 4 bases and J by 7 bases, with 8 bases left in between.

This receptor was identified in a man aged 18-30 years in good health. The specimen sequenced was blood. The chain carries TRBV19 and TRBJ2-4; D is possibly TRBD1 (5 bases). The CDR3 region has the DNA TGTGCCAGTAGTACAGGGTCGAACATTCAGTACTTC. Translated: CASSTGSNIQYF.